The T cell receptor (beta chain) under discussion was sequenced for a study of T cell repertoires in cytomegalovirus infection. Background on the study: Peptides in the study included HLA-C-restricted and HLA-B-restricted CMV epitopes. A matching HLA type, together with CMV infection, was signaled by public TCR beta signatures. Study-level points and caveats: There were HLA-C-restricted CMV-specific TCR beta clonotypes dominating the ex vivo response.

Concerning this clonotype: The antigen is undetermined.

The CDR3 length is 13 residues. The V and J ends lost 0 bases and 8 bases respectively, with 5 bases between them. Per the germline V gene, CDR1 is SGHTA and CDR2 is FQGNSA. TCRdb called the reads again in MiXCR, with one record for every CDR3 protein. The sample gives hundreds of thousands of distinct CDR3 sequences, about 33% of which show up once; 15% to 20% is in the top ten. The starting material was cultured PBMCs, obtained from culture after CMV antigen stimulation. This chain connects TRBV7-2 to TRBJ1-6; D is unclear. The clonotype was recovered from a human donor in good health (CMV status not recorded). Some clones in this sample may be carry-over from other donors' samples. The CDR3 here is CASSLALDSPLHF. The CDR3 DNA reads as TGTGCCAGCAGCTTAGCGCTCGATTCACCCCTCCACTTT. Variable domain in full (rest from reference TRBV7-2 and TRBJ1-6): GAGVSQSPSNKVTEKGKDVELRCDPISGHTALYWYRQSLGQGLEFLIYFQGNSAPDKSGLPSDRFSAERTGGSVSTLTIQRTQQEDSAVYLCASSLALDSPLHFGNGTRLTVT.